The sequence of this TCR beta chain was determined in a study of blood T cell repertoires in COVID-19. In the study overall: From T cells, B-cell-depleted T cells, or PBMCs came the material, which was cDNA or gDNA.

Trimming cost V 4 bases and J 8 bases, with 20 bases left between them. The CDR3 totals 15 residues. CDR1 and CDR2 (germline): SGHAT, FQNNGV. TCRdb keeps only in-frame clones here, not all; method: immunoSEQ multiplex PCR. Of roughly 43,000 clones in the sample, around 90% were seen once. The chain employs TRBV11-2 and TRBJ1-2; unclear D gene. Input material: peripheral blood. The source is a man in his forties or fifties with active COVID-19. CDR3 bases: TGTGCCAGCAGCTCGAGATGGCCTCCGGGTGAGGGCTACACCTTC. Its protein is CASSSRWPPGEGYTF.